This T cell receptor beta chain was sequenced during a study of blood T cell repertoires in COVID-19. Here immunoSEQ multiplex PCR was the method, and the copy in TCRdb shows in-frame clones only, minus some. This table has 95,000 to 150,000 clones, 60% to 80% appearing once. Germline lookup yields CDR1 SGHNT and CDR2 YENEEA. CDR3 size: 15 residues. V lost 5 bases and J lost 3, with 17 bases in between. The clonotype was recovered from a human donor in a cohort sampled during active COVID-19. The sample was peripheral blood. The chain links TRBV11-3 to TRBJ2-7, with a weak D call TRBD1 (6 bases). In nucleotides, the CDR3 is TGTGCCAGCAGCCAAGGTGGGGGCGAAGACTACGAGCAGTACTTC. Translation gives CASSQGGGEDYEQYF.